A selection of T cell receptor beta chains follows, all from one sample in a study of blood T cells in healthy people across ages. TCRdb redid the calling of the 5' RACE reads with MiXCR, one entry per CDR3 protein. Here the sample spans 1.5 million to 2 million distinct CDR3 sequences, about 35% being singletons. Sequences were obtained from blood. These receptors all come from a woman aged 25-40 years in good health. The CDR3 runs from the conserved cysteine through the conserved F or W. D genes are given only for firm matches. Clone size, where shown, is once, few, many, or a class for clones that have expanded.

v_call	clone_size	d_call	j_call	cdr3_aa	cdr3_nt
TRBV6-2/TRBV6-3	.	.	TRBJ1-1	CASSYSSSSGGKETALNTEAFF	TGTGCCAGCAGTTACTCTTCTTCGTCCGGTGGAAAAGAGACAGCCCTGAACACTGAAGCTTTCTTT
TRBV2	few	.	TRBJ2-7	CATQLSVAPGEQYF	TGTGCCACCCAACTCTCCGTGGCACCGGGCGAGCAGTACTTC
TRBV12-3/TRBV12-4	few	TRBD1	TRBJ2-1	CASSRTGAGWQFF	TGTGCCAGCAGTCGGACAGGGGCCGGGTGGCAGTTCTTC
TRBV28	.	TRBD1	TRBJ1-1	CASLTGGLNTEAFF	TGTGCCAGCCTCACAGGGGGCCTGAACACTGAAGCTTTCTTT
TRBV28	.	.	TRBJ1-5	CASSSSREGISNQPQHF	TGTGCCAGCAGTTCCTCACGAGAGGGTATCAGCAATCAGCCCCAGCATTTT
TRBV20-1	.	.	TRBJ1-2	CSARDRQQGWYGYTF	TGCAGTGCTAGAGATCGACAGCAGGGGTGGTATGGCTACACCTTC
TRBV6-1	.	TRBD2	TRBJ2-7	CASSVTGGPIEQYF	TGTGCCAGCAGTGTAACGGGAGGGCCCATCGAGCAGTACTTC
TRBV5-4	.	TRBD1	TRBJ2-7	CACSAGDRGFSYEQYF	TGTGCCTGCAGCGCAGGGGACAGGGGCTTTTCCTACGAGCAGTACTTC
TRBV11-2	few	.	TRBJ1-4	CASSLGTSNNEKLFF	TGTGCCAGCAGCTTAGGAACCTCCAACAATGAAAAACTGTTTTTT
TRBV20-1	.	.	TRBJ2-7	CSAKSGAISYERYF	TGCAGTGCCAAATCTGGGGCCATCTCCTACGAGCGGTACTTC
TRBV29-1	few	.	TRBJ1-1	CSVEEGGGTEAFF	TGCAGCGTTGAAGAGGGAGGCGGCACTGAAGCTTTCTTT
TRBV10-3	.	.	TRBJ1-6	CAISTAGTENSPLHF	TGTGCCATCAGTACCGCCGGGACGGAGAATTCACCCCTCCACTTT
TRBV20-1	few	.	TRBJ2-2	CSARVSSGVRELFF	TGCAGTGCTAGAGTCAGTAGTGGGGTCCGGGAGCTGTTTTTT
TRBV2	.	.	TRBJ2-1	CARRTAVNHEQFF	TGTGCCAGACGGACGGCGGTTAACCATGAGCAGTTCTTC
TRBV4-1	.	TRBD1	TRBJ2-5	CACSQAGTGGWETQYF	TGCGCCTGCAGCCAGGCCGGGACAGGGGGGTGGGAGACCCAGTACTTC
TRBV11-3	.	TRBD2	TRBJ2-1	CASSFESLGEGVQFF	TGTGCCAGCAGCTTTGAATCTTTAGGGGAGGGAGTGCAGTTCTTC
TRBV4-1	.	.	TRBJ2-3	CASSRRLGQATDTQYF	TGCGCCAGCAGCCGGCGGCTAGGGCAAGCAACAGATACGCAGTATTTT
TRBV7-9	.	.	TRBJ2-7	CASSLEGQRALSEQYF	TGTGCCAGCAGCTTAGAAGGACAGCGAGCTTTGAGCGAGCAGTACTTC
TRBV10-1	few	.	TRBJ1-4	CASSARRGSNEKLFF	TGCGCCAGCAGTGCCCGTCGGGGGTCAAATGAAAAACTGTTTTTT
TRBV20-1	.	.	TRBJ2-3	CSASGEGGGNTDTQYF	TGCAGTGCTAGCGGGGAAGGAGGGGGGAACACAGATACGCAGTATTTT
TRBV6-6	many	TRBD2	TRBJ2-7	CASTMGLEGPWEQYF	TGTGCCAGCACCATGGGACTAGAGGGGCCATGGGAGCAGTACTTC
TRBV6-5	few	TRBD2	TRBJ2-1	CASSYEASGSWYNEQFF	TGTGCCAGCAGTTACGAGGCTAGCGGGAGCTGGTACAATGAGCAGTTCTTC